A single sample is the source of the 5 T cell receptor beta chains below, sequenced in a study of lymphopenia after photon versus proton radiotherapy. This table comes from immunoSEQ multiplex PCR, and its TCRdb copy is limited to in-frame clones, with some not included. The sample contains 35,000 to 45,000 clones, about 83% of which appear only once. The source was peripheral blood, collected from a patient treated with proton-based radiotherapy. These receptors were collected from a woman in her 70s with pancreatic cancer.

This chain links TRBV7-8 with TRBJ2-1; possible D gene TRBD1, 6 bases. V lost 1 base and J 5 bases, leaving 12 bases between the germline ends. This CDR3 region has 15 residues. Germline V gives CDR1 SGHVS, CDR2 FQNEAQ. For the CDR3, the DNA is TGTGCCAGCAGCTTAGACGAAGGGGGTAACAATGAGCAGTTCTTC. As protein: CASSLDEGGNNEQFF.

V gene TRBV9 combines with J gene TRBJ2-1, with a weak D call TRBD2 (5 bases). This CDR3 comprises 13 residues. The V gene lost 4 bases and the J gene lost 8 bases, with 13 bases spanning the gap. Germline V gene lookup returns CDR1 SGDLS and CDR2 YYNGEE. CDR3 bases: TGTGCCAGCAGCCAAACTAGGACCGATGAGCAGTTCTTC. Translation gives CASSQTRTDEQFF.

The chain links TRBV13 to TRBJ1-1; possibly TRBD1 for D (5 bases). Trimming left V 3 bases short and J 0 bases short, with 11 bases between. Germline V gives CDR1 PRHDT, CDR2 FYEKMQ (reference sequence). The CDR3 is 15 amino acids. The CDR3 DNA sequence: TGTGCCAGCAGCTTTACCGGGACGGTGAACACTGAAGCTTTCTTT. Translation gives CASSFTGTVNTEAFF.

V usage is TRBV7-9 and J usage is TRBJ1-5; D is unclear. The CDR3 contains 15 residues. With 1 base removed from V and 2 bases from J, the gap between germline ends came to 9 bases. CDR1 and CDR2 (germline): SEHNR, FQNEAQ (reference sequence). The chain's CDR3 is CASSLGSGGNQPQHF. DNA of the CDR3: TGTGCCAGCAGCTTAGGTTCCGGGGGCAATCAGCCCCAGCATTTT.

This clone appeared once. This chain joins TRBV19 and TRBJ2-1, with D possibly TRBD1 on 6 matching bases. Germline assignment: CDR1 LNHDA and CDR2 SQIVND (reference sequence). With 1 base removed from V and 5 bases from J, the gap between germline ends came to 15 bases. The CDR3 length is 16 residues. CDR3 sequence: CASSIGGTRGHNEQFF. DNA for the CDR3: TGTGCCAGTAGTATAGGAGGGACAAGGGGTCACAATGAGCAGTTCTTC.